This T cell receptor (beta chain) came from a study of blood T cell repertoires in COVID-19 (TCRdb year 2020). About the study as a whole: Collaborator samples came from the United States, Italy and Spain and covered acute and convalescent phases of COVID-19. The prospective study material was composed of cDNA or gDNA derived from T cells, B-cell-depleted T cells, or PBMCs. The dataset comprised deeply sampled blood TCRbeta repertoires from subjects exposed to, actively infected with, or recovered from COVID-19. The repertoires were released in a freely available public database intended as a resource for research on the immune response to SARS-CoV-2. The samples were drawn from two sources: the first 160 participants of the ongoing ImmuneRACE study, and fewer than 1,500 subjects contributed by 6 global collaborators. Nearly every sample came with metadata listing a de-identified subject ID, COVID-19 status, age in years and sex. Where available, HLA class I and class II types were taken from metadata supplied by the sample provider and were not determined by assay-based typing. The study at large found these results: The quantity of clinical and demographic metadata differed by source and by participant and was supplied without curation.

Deletion took 0 bases off V and 2 bases off J, with a span of 15 bases between the germline ends. The germline V gene provides CDR1 SGHDN and CDR2 FVKESK. Reading from cysteine to phenylalanine, the CDR3 counts 17 amino acids. Of the read, only the CDR3 DNA is kept; its 51 bases are in frame from base 1. Comments on this clone: Its antigen is still unknown. No qualities accompany the bases; no much larger clone lies one base away.

Each collaborating institution followed its own protocols to collect whole blood in K2EDTA tubes. For TCRbeta analysis, collaborators shipped samples in one of three forms: frozen whole blood, isolated PBMCs, or DNA extracted from either of those sample types. TCRbeta CDR3 regions were amplified from genomic DNA using the immunoSEQ Assay, a bias-controlled multiplex PCR. The original methods were these. Nucleated cell counts per sample were estimated from amplification of reference gene primers within the assay. To quantify the absolute abundance of each unique TCRbeta CDR3 rearrangement, sequence reads were collapsed and filtered. Productive Simpson clonality was computed per sample as the square root of Simpson's diversity index over productive rearrangements. Here the immuneACCESS table is served through TCRdb, limited to in-frame sequences with V and J called. Missing clones are a known gap in these copies; in checked studies unresolved V genes cover under half, and the rest lacks a known reason. V and J calls and clone size are copied from that table; D and trimming were computed from the DNA. This sample comprises about 62,000 clones, roughly 92% of them detected only once. The ten largest clones take up 5% to 7% of the sample.

The chain was built from TRBV14 and TRBJ2-3, with TRBD2 tentatively as D gene (6 bases match). This clonotype was obtained from a human donor in a cohort sampled during active COVID-19. The sequencing sample was made of peripheral blood. Read as DNA, the sequence is TGTGCCAGCAGCCAAGATCTGGGACTCCTTTTCACAGATACGCAGTATTTT. This is translated as CASSQDLGLLFTDTQYF.